This entry describes one T cell receptor beta chain. Its specificity is not known. Every donor had one or more pre-ART and two or more post-ART PBMC samples. The V gene lost 7 bases and the J gene lost 2 bases, with 11 bases spanning the gap. The CDR3 length is 12 residues. From germline, CDR1 is SQVTM and CDR2 ANQGSEA. At the survey level, the v3.0 immunoSEQ assay was run. This table comes from immunoSEQ multiplex PCR, and its TCRdb copy is limited to in-frame clones, with some not included. The sample records 20,000 to 25,000 clones, over 80% being singletons. The data stem from a study of long-term antiretroviral therapy in people with HIV. Study-wide points: Across all time points, the repertoire was dominated by clones that expanded before ART.

Specimen: unsorted PBMCs, collected 1.2 years after starting antiretroviral therapy. The chain uses TRBV29-1 and TRBJ1-2; D is possibly TRBD1 (6 bases). This clonotype was sampled from a woman aged 40 to 49 with HIV. The CDR3 coding sequence is TGCAGCGCAATCACAGGGAACTATGGCTACACCTTC. Its protein product is CSAITGNYGYTF.